The text below deals with one T cell receptor beta chain. As yet, its antigen is unknown. The sample originates from a study of cytomegalovirus exposure and HLA in healthy donors. The study, taken as a whole, reports: Analysis performed later found about 18,000 TCR beta sequences associated with HLA alleles at 0.05 false discovery rate.

Germline assignment: CDR1 SGHVS and CDR2 FQNEAQ. V lost 3 bases and J lost 0, with 15 bases in between. The CDR3 spans 16 residues. A multiplex PCR was run with 60 Vbeta primers and 13 Jbeta primers. Clones were sequenced by immunoSEQ multiplex PCR, and TCRdb holds only the in-frame ones, with some missing. The sample holds roughly 140,000 clones, around 70% seen once. This TCR derives from a woman aged 25 to 39 in good health and CMV-seronegative. The specimen sequenced was PBMCs. J is TRBJ2-7 and V is TRBV7-8, with D tentatively TRBD2 (5 bases). The CDR3: CASSFLRGFPSYEQYF. CDR3 in DNA: TGTGCCAGCAGCTTTCTTCGGGGATTCCCCTCCTACGAGCAGTACTTC.